These 10 T cell receptor beta chains were sequenced from one sample in a study of blood T cell repertoires in COVID-19. Using immunoSEQ multiplex PCR, the repertoire was profiled, and TCRdb retains in-frame clones only, with some absent. The table includes about 260,000 clones, around 89% detected once. Material for sequencing was PBMCs or T cells enriched from blood (not recorded which). The source of these receptors is a woman between 18 and 30 years old who had recovered from COVID-19.

This clone was observed once. This rearrangement joins TRBV27 to TRBJ2-7; a weak D match, TRBD1 (5 bases). Between the trimmed V and J ends, which lost 6 bases and 0 bases, there was a span of 6 bases. CDR1 is MNHEY, CDR2 SMNVEV, per germline (reference sequence). This CDR3 contains 12 residues. CDR3 region: CASRQASYEQYF. In DNA, the CDR3 is TGTGCCAGCAGACAGGCCTCCTACGAGCAGTACTTC.

This clone was seen a few times. The chain joins TRBV5-1 to TRBJ1-5, with D tentatively TRBD1 (6 bases). Germline lookup yields CDR1 SGHRS and CDR2 YFSETQ. The CDR3 covers 14 residues. The V and J ends lost 1 base and 3 bases respectively, with 8 bases between them. The CDR3 bases are TGCGCCAGCAGCTTGACAGGGACCAATCAGCCCCAGCATTTT. This translates into CASSLTGTNQPQHF.

The chain combines TRBV5-1 with TRBJ2-3, with D possibly TRBD2 on 6 matching bases. Germline-derived CDR1 and CDR2 are SGHRS and YFSETQ. The CDR3 totals 16 residues. Trimming stripped 1 base from V and 2 bases from J, with 14 bases between. The CDR3 DNA follows: TGCGCCAGCAGCTTGCTCGGAACGGGGGTCACAGATACGCAGTATTTT. Its translation is CASSLLGTGVTDTQYF.

The J gene is TRBJ1-6, the V gene TRBV5-1, with 8 nucleotides matching TRBD1. The CDR3 runs to 16 residues. J gave up 7 bases and V 3 bases, and 9 bases lay outside the gene matches. CDR1 and CDR2 from the germline V gene are SGHRS and YFSETQ. CDR3 loop: CASSSVDRGRNSPLHF. CDR3 sequence (DNA): TGCGCCAGCAGCTCAGTTGACAGGGGAAGAAATTCACCCCTCCACTTT.

The chain combines TRBV21-1 with TRBJ2-1; TRBD1 was called by the table and not checked on the DNA. TRBV21-1 is reported as a pseudogene. The CDR3 sequence is 15 residues long. This CDR3 is CASSKGQGAYNEQFF. The CDR3 bases are TGTGCCAGCAGCAAAGGACAGGGGGCCTACAATGAGCAGTTCTTC.

The V call is TRBV7-3, the J call TRBJ1-1; possibly TRBD1 for D (6 bases). Trimming cost V 4 bases and J 0 bases, with 12 bases left between them. Germline values: CDR1 SGHTA, CDR2 FQGTGA. This CDR3 has 15 residues. The CDR3 sequence: CASSYTGTMNTEAFF. In nucleotides, the CDR3 is TGTGCCAGCAGCTACACAGGGACTATGAACACTGAAGCTTTCTTT.

This chain connects TRBV19 to TRBJ2-3; 13 bases are a match to TRBD2. The V gene end was trimmed by 6 bases and the J gene end by 3 bases; junction bases not matched to a gene: 6. The CDR3 totals 16 residues. CDR1 and CDR2 from the germline V gene are LNHDA and SQIVND (reference sequence). The CDR3 spells CASSPGLAGETDTQYF. The CDR3 coding sequence is TGTGCCAGTAGCCCTGGACTAGCGGGGGAAACAGATACGCAGTATTTT.

A single count supports this clone. The chain uses TRBV27 and TRBJ1-5; 7 nucleotides match TRBD1. Germline V lookup: CDR1 MNHEY, CDR2 SMNVEV (reference sequence). This CDR3 has 13 residues. Trimming cost V 8 bases and J 7 bases; bases outside gene matches: 8. The CDR3 sequence is CASGEQGRQPQHF. In DNA, the CDR3 is TGTGCCAGCGGTGAACAGGGGCGGCAGCCCCAGCATTTT.

This chain joins TRBV6-5 and TRBJ1-3; D ambiguous. Germline V gene sequence: CDR1 MNHEY, CDR2 SVGAGI. The V end was cut by 2 bases, the J end by 3 bases, with 8 bases between. The CDR3 runs 14 residues. CDR3 in amino acids: CASSYATGGNTIYF. CDR3 nucleotide sequence: TGTGCCAGCAGTTACGCCACGGGTGGAAACACCATATATTTT.

The chain couples TRBV19 to TRBJ1-2; a weak D match, TRBD1 (6 bases). CDR1 is LNHDA, CDR2 SQIVND, per germline (reference sequence). Between the trimmed V and J ends, which lost 7 bases and 0 bases, there was a span of 24 bases. The CDR3 runs 18 residues. CDR3 residues: CASTPRGGTFSANYGYTF. CDR3 nucleotides: TGTGCCAGTACCCCCAGGGGAGGGACATTCAGTGCTAACTATGGCTACACCTTC.